These 28 T cell receptor beta chains came from one sample sequenced in a study of Graves' ophthalmopathy and Graves' hyperthyroidism. TCR beta CDR3 regions were amplified from RNA transcripts. RT-PCR in the first round used HTBI primers; a second-round multiplex PCR followed. One entry per CDR3 protein, called by TCRdb with MiXCR from the multiplex PCR reads. The sample contains around 40,000 distinct CDR3 sequences, roughly half of which appear only once. Sequenced material: peripheral blood. These TCRs come from an adult man with Graves' ophthalmopathy.

This clonotype was recorded at least ten times. V gene TRBV7-2 combines with J gene TRBJ2-4; 11 positions agree with TRBD1. The CDR3 is 14 amino acids. V was clipped by 5 bases and J by 8 bases; unmatched bases: 5. Germline CDR1 is SGHTA and CDR2 is FQGNSA. The CDR3 spells CASSAGQGAYIQYF. The CDR3 DNA reads TGTGCCAGCAGCGCTGGACAGGGGGCTTACATTCAGTACTTC.

Concerning this clonotype itself: This CDR3 fails to terminate in the conserved phenylalanine or tryptophan, so it likely reflects a read error. The chain carries TRBV25-1 and TRBJ2-7; D gene unclear. This CDR3 contains 11 residues. Germline CDR1 MGHDK, CDR2 SYGVNS. Trimming cost V 5 bases and J 5 bases, with 7 bases left between them. In DNA, the CDR3 is TGTGCCAGCAGTTCCGCCAACGAGCAGTACTCC. This encodes CASSSANEQYS.

With respect to this clonotype: This may stem from a read error, because a much larger clone lies one nucleotide away. V gene TRBV30 combines with J gene TRBJ1-2, with D unresolved. With 4 bases removed from V and 4 bases from J, the gap between germline ends came to 7 bases. CDR1 GTSNPN and CDR2 SVGIG come from the germline V gene (reference sequence). The CDR3 covers 11 residues. The chain's CDR3 is CAWTGFYGYTF. CDR3 in DNA: TGTGCCTGGACCGGGTTCTATGGCTACACCTTC.

The table lists this clonotype with many counts. The V gene is TRBV19, the J gene TRBJ1-2; 7 bases are shared with TRBD1. The ends lost 4 bases at V and 3 bases at J; junction bases unmatched: 14. The CDR3 runs 17 residues. Germline V CDR1 and CDR2: LNHDA, SQIVND (reference sequence). CDR3 amino acids: CASSTPRTGEFDYGYTF. CDR3 DNA sequence: TGTGCCAGTAGTACCCCGAGGACAGGTGAATTTGACTATGGCTACACCTTC.

The rearrangement joins TRBV4-3 to TRBJ2-2; 10 bases match TRBD2. Germline CDR1 reads LGHNA; CDR2 reads YSLEER. With V trimmed by 1 base and J by 4 bases, 12 bases remained unmatched. The CDR3 has 19 residues. The CDR3 DNA reads as TGCGCCAGCAGCCAAGGGGGTGGTAGCGGGGGGCCTCTCACCGGGGAGCTGTTTTTT. Translation: CASSQGGGSGGPLTGELFF.

The V call is TRBV10-2, the J call TRBJ2-1; 12 bases line up with TRBD2. J lost 7 bases, V lost 4 bases, and 5 bases had no gene match. This CDR3 has 15 amino acids. Per germline, CDR1 WSHSY and CDR2 SAAADI. Here the CDR3 reads CASSVGLAGGNEQFF. The CDR3 nucleotides read TGCGCCAGCAGTGTAGGTCTAGCGGGGGGGAATGAGCAGTTCTTC.

The chain uses TRBV7-2 and TRBJ1-4; the D gene is possibly TRBD1 (5 bases). CDR1 SGHTA and CDR2 FQGNSA come from the germline V gene. Trimming pared 5 bases from V and 0 bases from J, leaving 7 bases between. The CDR3 runs to 14 residues. CDR3 bases: TGTGCCAGCAGCCAGGGTGCAACTAATGAAAAACTGTTTTTT. This encodes CASSQGATNEKLFF.

As regards this clonotype: One junction end does not reproduce the germline sequence, and a read error may be involved. The chain carries TRBV20-1 and TRBJ1-2, with D maybe TRBD1 (5 bases). The CDR3 runs 14 residues. Germline V gene data show CDR1 as DFQATT and CDR2 as SNEGSKA (reference sequence). The CDR3 DNA sequence: TGCAGTGCTTCCGGGGCAGGGACCTACGGTGGCTACGCCTTC. Translated: CSASGAGTYGGYAF.

The chain recombines TRBV6-5 with TRBJ1-1; possible D gene TRBD1, 5 bases. Germline-derived CDR1 and CDR2 are MNHEY and SVGAGI. V was shortened by 2 bases and J by 0 bases, with 13 bases between the two germline ends. The CDR3 extends over 16 amino acids. The CDR3 nucleotides read TGTGCCAGCAGTTACGGGGCCAGCGGAGTGAACACTGAAGCTTTCTTT. Translation: CASSYGASGVNTEAFF.

Ten or more counts support this clonotype. The V gene is TRBV7-9, the J gene TRBJ2-1; tentatively, D is TRBD2 (6 bases). This CDR3 spans 16 amino acids. The V end lost 5 bases, the J end lost 0 bases, and 14 bases lay between the germline ends. CDR1 is SEHNR and CDR2 is FQNEAQ in the germline V gene (reference sequence). The CDR3 sequence is CASSPNSGSSYNEQFF. CDR3 in DNA: TGTGCCAGCAGCCCCAATAGCGGTAGCTCCTACAATGAGCAGTTCTTC.

This clonotype was recorded at least ten times. V and J are TRBV7-6 and TRBJ2-3, with 9 bases matching TRBD2. The CDR3 length is 16 residues. Germline trimming cut 5 bases from V and 2 bases from J; bases unmatched to any gene: 8. Germline assignment: CDR1 SGHVS and CDR2 FNYEAQ. CDR3 sequence: CASSPTSGYNTDTQYF. CDR3 coding DNA: TGTGCCAGCAGCCCTACTAGCGGGTATAACACAGATACGCAGTATTTT.

The genes are TRBV19 and TRBJ1-1; D gene uncertain. Trimming removed 7 bases from V and 1 base from J, with 7 bases in between. The CDR3 has 12 amino acids. Germline values: CDR1 LNHDA, CDR2 SQIVND (reference sequence). The CDR3 nucleotides read TGTGCCAGTAACGAGCAGAACACTGAAGCTTTCTTT. Translation gives CASNEQNTEAFF. The variable domain in full, with the rest retrieved from reference TRBV19 and TRBJ1-1, is DGGITQSPKYLFRKEGQNVTLSCEQNLNHDAMYWYRQDPGQGLRLIYYSQIVNDFQKGDIAEGYSVSREKKESFPLTVTSAQKNPTAFYLCASNEQNTEAFFGQGTRLTVV.

A word on this clonotype: The junction departs from germline at one end; a sequencing error may be responsible. This chain uses TRBV7-6 with TRBJ1-3; D may be TRBD1 (6 bases). Germline CDR1 reads SGHVS; CDR2 reads FNYEAQ. The CDR3 has 15 residues. CDR3 DNA: TGTGCCAGCAGCAAGGACAGCATAGCTGGAAACACCATATGTTTT. Amino acid sequence: CASSKDSIAGNTICF.

The chain carries TRBV15 and TRBJ2-7, with 8 bases that match TRBD2. The V gene's germline CDR1 is LNHNV and CDR2 YYDKDF (reference sequence). V lost 0 bases, J lost 4 bases, and 5 bases stayed unmatched. This CDR3 has 15 amino acids. In nucleotides, the CDR3 is TGTGCCACCAGCAGAGATGTCGCGGGGGGATACGAGCAGTACTTC. It specifies CATSRDVAGGYEQYF.

The V gene is TRBV20-1, the J gene TRBJ1-5; TRBD1 matches at 10 bases. Germline CDR1 is DFQATT and CDR2 is SNEGSKA (reference sequence). The CDR3 has 18 residues. The V and J ends lost 0 bases and 2 bases, in that order; junction bases with no gene match: 10. The CDR3 loop reads CSAREPMTGGYGNQPQHF. CDR3 in DNA: TGCAGTGCTAGAGAACCAATGACAGGGGGCTATGGCAATCAGCCCCAGCATTTT.

On this clonotype itself: Its ends do not fully match the called genes, so a read error is possible. The rearrangement uses TRBV10-3 and TRBJ2-2, with D hard to call. From germline, CDR1 is ENHRY and CDR2 SYGVKD. The CDR3 contains 13 residues. CDR3 DNA sequence: TGTGTCATCAGTGACCGGCTAGCCGGGGAGCTGTTTTTT. Encoded protein: CVISDRLAGELFF.

The CDR3 protein is CASSPGGGDEQYF. CDR3 DNA: TGTGCCAGCAGTCCCGGGGGAGGGGACGAGCAGTACTTC. V gene TRBV25-1 combines with J gene TRBJ2-7; 7 bases are a match to TRBD2. Germline CDR1 is MGHDK and CDR2 is SYGVNS. Trimming at V came to 5 bases and at J to 5 bases, leaving 6 bases not matched to a gene. This CDR3 has 13 residues.

This clonotype was counted ten times or more. CDR3 nucleotide sequence: TGCGCCAGCGCCGAACGGAACACCGGGGAGCTGTTTTTT. This codes for CASAERNTGELFF. The chain is built from TRBV10-1 and TRBJ2-2, with no clear D. The CDR3 has 13 residues. Germline CDR1 WNHNN, CDR2 SYGVQD (reference sequence). The V and J ends lost 8 bases and 1 base respectively, with 8 bases between them.

Points on this clonotype: One end of the junction is discordant with germline, which a read error may explain. The gene calls are TRBV5-1 and TRBJ1-5, with a weak D call TRBD1 (6 bases). Germline CDR1 reads SGHRS; CDR2 reads YFSETQ. The CDR3 is 16 residues long. CDR3: CASSLSFRGQRQPQHF. The CDR3, as DNA: TGCGCCAGCAGCTTAAGTTTCAGGGGCCAGAGGCAGCCTCAGCATTTT.

The rearrangement links TRBV6-1 to TRBJ2-7; D unclear. The CDR3 spans 10 residues. Germline V gene sequence: CDR1 MNHNS, CDR2 SASEGT. Trimming took 0 bases from V and 6 from J, leaving 0 bases between them. The DNA for the CDR3 is TGTGCCAGCAGTGAAGCCGAGCAGTACGTC. This translates into CASSEAEQYV.

The V gene is TRBV20-1, the J gene TRBJ2-5; D is uncertain. This CDR3 is 14 amino acids long. In germline, CDR1 is DFQATT, CDR2 SNEGSKA (reference sequence). V was trimmed by 3 bases and J by 0 bases, leaving 11 bases between them. The CDR3 DNA sequence: TGCAGTGCTAGTTTGCGGACGTACCAAGAGACCCAGTACTTC. Its protein product is CSASLRTYQETQYF.

In regard to this clonotype: Being one base from a much bigger clone, this may be a read error. This chain uses TRBV6-1 with TRBJ2-1; no reliable D call. The germline CDR1 and CDR2 sequences are MNHNS and SASEGT. CDR3 length: 14 residues. CDR3: CASSESRLYSEQFF. CDR3 nucleotides: TGTGCCAGCAGTGAAAGTCGGTTATACAGTGAGCAGTTCTTC.

On this clonotype: An end of the junction differs from the germline gene, which may be a read error. V gene TRBV29-1 combines with J gene TRBJ2-1; D ambiguous. The CDR3 has 16 amino acids. The germline CDR1 and CDR2 sequences are SQVTM and ANQGSEA. CDR3 sequence reads: CSVEIRLGSTVNEQFF. The CDR3 bases are TGCAGTGTTGAAATCCGGCTCGGGTCCACAGTCAATGAGCAGTTCTTC.

The chain joins TRBV29-1 to TRBJ1-2, with a possible D match to TRBD1 (5 bases). The CDR3 contains 11 residues. From germline, CDR1 is SQVTM and CDR2 ANQGSEA. The V end was cut by 5 bases, the J end by 6 bases, with 10 bases between. CDR3 in DNA: TGCAGCGTTTGGGGCGCCGATGGCTACACCTTC. Its protein is CSVWGADGYTF.

This chain uses TRBV18 with TRBJ2-7; 9 bases are a match to TRBD1. Trimming removed 3 bases from V and 4 bases from J; junction bases left unmatched: 7. There are 15 residues in the CDR3. CDR1 KGHSH and CDR2 LQKENI come from the germline V gene. This chain's CDR3 is CASSPGTGPYYEQYF. CDR3 coding DNA: TGTGCCAGCTCACCTGGGACAGGGCCCTATTACGAGCAGTACTTC.

This clonotype was found a few times. With a much larger clone just one base away, this may be a read error. The chain carries TRBV6-1 and TRBJ2-7; TRBD2 is a possible D gene (6 bases). Trimming removed 7 bases at V and 2 bases at J, with 12 bases between. Germline-derived CDR1 and CDR2 are MNHNS and SASEGT. CDR3 size: 13 residues. CDR3 DNA: TGTGCCAGCACTTTTTGGGGGGCCTACGAGCAGTACTTC. This sequence encodes CASTFWGAYEQYF.

This clonotype was found once. The chain combines TRBV6-6 with TRBJ2-5, with TRBD2 matching 12 bases. The length of the CDR3 is 15 residues. CDR1 is MNHNY, CDR2 SVGAGI, per germline (reference sequence). V was pared by 7 bases and J by 2 bases, with 5 bases of the junction left unmatched. CDR3 region: CASTFTSGGQETQYF. The CDR3 coding sequence is TGTGCCAGCACTTTTACTAGCGGGGGGCAAGAGACCCAGTACTTC.

Details on this clonotype: In this CDR3 the conserved last residue, phenylalanine or tryptophan, is missing, so a read error is likely. The chain uses TRBV20-1 and TRBJ1-5; unclear D gene. V dropped 3 bases and J dropped 2 bases, with 23 bases sitting between them. This CDR3 spans 18 amino acids. Per the germline V gene, CDR1 is DFQATT and CDR2 is SNEGSKA (reference sequence). This chain's CDR3 is CSAREWDSETYRNQPQHY. The CDR3 DNA follows: TGCAGTGCTAGGGAGTGGGATTCCGAGACGTATCGCAATCAGCCCCAGCATTAT.